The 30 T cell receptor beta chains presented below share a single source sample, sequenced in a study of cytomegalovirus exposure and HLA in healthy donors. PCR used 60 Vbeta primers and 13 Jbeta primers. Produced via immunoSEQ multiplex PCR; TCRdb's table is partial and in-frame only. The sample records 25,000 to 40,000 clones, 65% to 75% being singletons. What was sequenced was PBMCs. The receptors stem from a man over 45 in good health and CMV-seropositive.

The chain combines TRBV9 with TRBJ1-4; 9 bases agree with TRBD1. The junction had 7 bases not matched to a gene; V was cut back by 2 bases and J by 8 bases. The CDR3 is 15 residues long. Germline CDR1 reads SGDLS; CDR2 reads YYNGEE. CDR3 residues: CASSVQDRGGEKLFF. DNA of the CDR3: TGTGCCAGCAGCGTCCAGGACAGGGGAGGAGAAAAACTGTTTTTT. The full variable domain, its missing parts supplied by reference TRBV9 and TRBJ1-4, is DSGVTQTPKHLITATGQRVTLRCSPRSGDLSVYWYQQSLDQGLQFLIQYYNGEERAKGNILERFSAQQFPDLHSELNLSSLELGDSALYFCASSVQDRGGEKLFFGSGTQLSVL.

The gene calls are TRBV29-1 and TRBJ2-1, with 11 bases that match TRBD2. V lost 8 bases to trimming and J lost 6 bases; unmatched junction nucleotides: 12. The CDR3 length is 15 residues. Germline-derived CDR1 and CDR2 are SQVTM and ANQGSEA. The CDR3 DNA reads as TGCAGCACCACACCCGGGACTAGCGGAGGCAATGAGCAGTTCTTC. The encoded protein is CSTTPGTSGGNEQFF.

CDR3 DNA: TGTGCCAGCAGCTTGGACAGGGTTGAGACCCAGTACTTC. Protein sequence: CASSLDRVETQYF. The chain is built from TRBV27 and TRBJ2-5; TRBD1 matches 8 bases. Germline CDR1 reads MNHEY; CDR2 reads SMNVEV (reference sequence). After removal of 6 bases from V and 5 bases from J, the junction contained 5 bases not matched to a gene. CDR3 length: 13 amino acids.

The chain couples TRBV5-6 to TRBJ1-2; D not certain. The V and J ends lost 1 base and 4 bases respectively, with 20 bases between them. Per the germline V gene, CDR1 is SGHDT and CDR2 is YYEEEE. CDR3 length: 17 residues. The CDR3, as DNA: TGTGCCAGCAGCTTGATCCCCTCCTCAGATTCTCGCTATGGCTACACCTTC. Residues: CASSLIPSSDSRYGYTF.

The CDR3 protein is CASSSNRDRGNTIYF. CDR3 bases: TGTGCCAGCAGCTCAAACCGGGACAGGGGAAACACCATATATTTT. This sequence joins TRBV9 and TRBJ1-3; 8 bases are a match to TRBD1. Germline CDR1 reads SGDLS; CDR2 reads YYNGEE. J lost 4 bases, V lost 4 bases, and 7 bases had no gene match. The CDR3 is 15 amino acids. Filled out from reference TRBV9 and TRBJ1-3, the complete variable domain reads DSGVTQTPKHLITATGQRVTLRCSPRSGDLSVYWYQQSLDQGLQFLIQYYNGEERAKGNILERFSAQQFPDLHSELNLSSLELGDSALYFCASSSNRDRGNTIYFGEGSWLTVV.

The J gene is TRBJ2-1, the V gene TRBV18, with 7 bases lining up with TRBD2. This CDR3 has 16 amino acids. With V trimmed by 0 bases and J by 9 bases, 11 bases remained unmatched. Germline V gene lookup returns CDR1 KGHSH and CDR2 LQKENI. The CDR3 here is CASSPPTGGGVIEQFF. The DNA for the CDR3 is TGTGCCAGCTCACCACCGACGGGAGGAGGGGTAATTGAGCAGTTCTTC.

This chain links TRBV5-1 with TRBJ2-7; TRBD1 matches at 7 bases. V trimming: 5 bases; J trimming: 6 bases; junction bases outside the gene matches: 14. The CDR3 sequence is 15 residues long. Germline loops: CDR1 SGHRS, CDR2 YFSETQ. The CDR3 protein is CASRTARQGVIEQYF. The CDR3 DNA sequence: TGCGCCAGCAGAACGGCCCGACAGGGAGTTATCGAGCAGTACTTC. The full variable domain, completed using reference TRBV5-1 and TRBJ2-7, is KAGVTQTPRYLIKTRGQQVTLSCSPISGHRSVSWYQQTPGQGLQFLFEYFSETQRNKGNFPGRFSGRQFSNSRSEMNVSTLELGDSALYLCASRTARQGVIEQYFGPGTRLTVT.

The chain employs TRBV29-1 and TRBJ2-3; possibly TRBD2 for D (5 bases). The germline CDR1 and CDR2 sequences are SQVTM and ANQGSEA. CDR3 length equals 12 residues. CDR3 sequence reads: CSSDGGTDTQYF. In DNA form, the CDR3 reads TGCAGTAGTGACGGGGGCACAGATACGCAGTATTTT.

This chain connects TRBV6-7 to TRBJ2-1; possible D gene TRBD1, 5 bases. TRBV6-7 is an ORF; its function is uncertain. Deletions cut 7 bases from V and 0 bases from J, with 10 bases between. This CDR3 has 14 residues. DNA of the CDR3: TGTGCCAGCAACAGGATGAGCTCCTACAATGAGCAGTTCTTC. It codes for CASNRMSSYNEQFF.

The CDR3: CASSVNPGLAGPYEQYF. Written as DNA, the CDR3 is TGTGCCAGCAGCGTAAACCCGGGACTAGCGGGGCCCTACGAGCAGTACTTC. V and J are TRBV9 and TRBJ2-7; 13 nucleotides match TRBD2. The V and J ends lost 1 base and 2 bases, in that order; junction bases with no gene match: 6. The CDR3 consists of 17 residues. CDR1 and CDR2 (germline): SGDLS, YYNGEE.

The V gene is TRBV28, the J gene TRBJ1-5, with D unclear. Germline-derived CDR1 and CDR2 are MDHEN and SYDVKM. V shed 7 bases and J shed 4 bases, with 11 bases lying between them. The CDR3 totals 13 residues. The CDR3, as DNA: TGTGCCAGCATACGGGGAAATAATCAGCCCCAGCATTTT. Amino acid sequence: CASIRGNNQPQHF.

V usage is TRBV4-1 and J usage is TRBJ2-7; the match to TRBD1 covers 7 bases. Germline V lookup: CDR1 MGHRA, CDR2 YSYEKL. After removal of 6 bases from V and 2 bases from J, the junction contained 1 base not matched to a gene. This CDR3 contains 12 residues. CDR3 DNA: TGCGCCAGCAGGGGACAGACCTACGAGCAGTACTTC. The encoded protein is CASRGQTYEQYF.

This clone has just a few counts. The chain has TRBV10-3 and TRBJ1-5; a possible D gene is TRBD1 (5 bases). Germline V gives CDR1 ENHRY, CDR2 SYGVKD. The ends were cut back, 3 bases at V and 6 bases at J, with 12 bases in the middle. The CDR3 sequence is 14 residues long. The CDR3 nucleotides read TGTGCCATCAGTGAAGGGGCTGGCTTTCAGCCCCAGCATTTT. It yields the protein CAISEGAGFQPQHF.

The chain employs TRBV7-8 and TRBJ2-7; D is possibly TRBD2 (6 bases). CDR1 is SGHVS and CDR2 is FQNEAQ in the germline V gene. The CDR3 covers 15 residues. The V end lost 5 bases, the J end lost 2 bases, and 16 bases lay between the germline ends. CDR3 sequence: CASSPVGGSTYEQYF. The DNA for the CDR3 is TGTGCCAGCAGCCCCGTGGGGGGTTCTACCTACGAGCAGTACTTC.

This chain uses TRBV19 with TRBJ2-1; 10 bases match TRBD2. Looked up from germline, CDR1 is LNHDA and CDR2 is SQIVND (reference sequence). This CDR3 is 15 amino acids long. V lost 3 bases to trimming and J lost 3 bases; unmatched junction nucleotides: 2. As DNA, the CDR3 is TGTGCCAGTAGTATCCCTAGCGGGGGCTACAATGAGCAGTTCTTC. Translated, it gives CASSIPSGGYNEQFF. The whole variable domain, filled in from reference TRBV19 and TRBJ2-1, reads DGGITQSPKYLFRKEGQNVTLSCEQNLNHDAMYWYRQDPGQGLRLIYYSQIVNDFQKGDIAEGYSVSREKKESFPLTVTSAQKNPTAFYLCASSIPSGGYNEQFFGPGTRLTVL.

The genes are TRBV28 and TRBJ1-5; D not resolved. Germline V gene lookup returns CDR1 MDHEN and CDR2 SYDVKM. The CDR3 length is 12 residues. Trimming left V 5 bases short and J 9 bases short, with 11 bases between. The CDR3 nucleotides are TGTGCCAGCAGTACACCCATTACGCCCCAGCATTTT. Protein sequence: CASSTPITPQHF.

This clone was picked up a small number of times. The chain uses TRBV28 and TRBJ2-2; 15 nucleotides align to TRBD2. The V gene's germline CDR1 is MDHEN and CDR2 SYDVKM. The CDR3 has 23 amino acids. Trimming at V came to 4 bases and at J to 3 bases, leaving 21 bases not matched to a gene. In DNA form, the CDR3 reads TGTGCCAGCAGTTCCCACCAGGGCAGCTCGGGACTAGCGGGAGGCTGGGACACCGGGGAGCTGTTTTTT. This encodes CASSSHQGSSGLAGGWDTGELFF.

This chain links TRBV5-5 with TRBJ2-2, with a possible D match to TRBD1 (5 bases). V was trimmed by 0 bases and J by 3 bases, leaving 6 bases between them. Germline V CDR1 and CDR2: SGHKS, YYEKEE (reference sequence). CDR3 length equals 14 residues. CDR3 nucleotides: TGTGCCAGCAGCTTGGGACAGTACACCGGGGAGCTGTTTTTT. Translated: CASSLGQYTGELFF.

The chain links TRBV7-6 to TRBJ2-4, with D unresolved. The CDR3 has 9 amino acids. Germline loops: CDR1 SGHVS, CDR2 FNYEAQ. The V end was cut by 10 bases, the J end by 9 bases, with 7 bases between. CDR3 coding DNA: TGTGCCACAATGAGCATTCAGTACTTC. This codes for CATMSIQYF.

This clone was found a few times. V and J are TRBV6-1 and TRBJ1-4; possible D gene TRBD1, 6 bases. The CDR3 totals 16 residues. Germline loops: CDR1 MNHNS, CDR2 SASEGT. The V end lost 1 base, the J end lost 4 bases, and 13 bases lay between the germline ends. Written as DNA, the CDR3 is TGTGCCAGCAGTGAAGGGGGGGGCTGGGGTAATGAAAAACTGTTTTTT. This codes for CASSEGGGWGNEKLFF.

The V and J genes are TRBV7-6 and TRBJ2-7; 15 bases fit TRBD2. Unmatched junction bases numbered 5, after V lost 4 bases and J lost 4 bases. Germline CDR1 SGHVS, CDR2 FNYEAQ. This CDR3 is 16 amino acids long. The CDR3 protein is CASSSGLAGGRYEQYF. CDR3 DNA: TGTGCCAGCAGCTCTGGACTAGCGGGAGGGCGGTACGAGCAGTACTTC.

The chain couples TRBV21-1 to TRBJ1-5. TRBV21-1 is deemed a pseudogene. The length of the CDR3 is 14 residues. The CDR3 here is CARVILAIDQPQHF. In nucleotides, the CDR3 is TGTGCCAGGGTGATCCTCGCGATCGATCAGCCCCAGCATTTT.

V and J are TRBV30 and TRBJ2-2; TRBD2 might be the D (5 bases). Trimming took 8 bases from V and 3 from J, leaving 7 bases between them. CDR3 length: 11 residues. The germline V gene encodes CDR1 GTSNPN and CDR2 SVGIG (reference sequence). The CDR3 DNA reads TGTGCCGGACTGCACACCGGGGAGCTGTTTTTT. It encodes CAGLHTGELFF.

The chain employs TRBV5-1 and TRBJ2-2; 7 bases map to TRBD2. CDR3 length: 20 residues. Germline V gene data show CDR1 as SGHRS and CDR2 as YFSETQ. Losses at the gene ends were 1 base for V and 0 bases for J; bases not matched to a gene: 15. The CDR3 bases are TGCGCCAGCAGCTTGACGCGGCTAGCGGCTTTAGTCCCGAACACCGGGGAGCTGTTTTTT. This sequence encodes CASSLTRLAALVPNTGELFF.

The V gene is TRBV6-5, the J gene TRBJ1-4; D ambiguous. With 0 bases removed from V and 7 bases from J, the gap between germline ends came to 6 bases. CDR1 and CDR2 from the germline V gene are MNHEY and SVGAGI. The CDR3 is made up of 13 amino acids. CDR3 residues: CASSYSRGEKLFF. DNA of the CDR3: TGTGCCAGCAGTTACTCGCGAGGTGAAAAACTGTTTTTT.

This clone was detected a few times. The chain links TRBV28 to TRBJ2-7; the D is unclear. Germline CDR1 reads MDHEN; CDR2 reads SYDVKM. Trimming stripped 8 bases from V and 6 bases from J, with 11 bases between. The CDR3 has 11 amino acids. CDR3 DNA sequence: TGTGCCAGCGCTCGGAGTTTCGAGCAGTACTTC. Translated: CASARSFEQYF.

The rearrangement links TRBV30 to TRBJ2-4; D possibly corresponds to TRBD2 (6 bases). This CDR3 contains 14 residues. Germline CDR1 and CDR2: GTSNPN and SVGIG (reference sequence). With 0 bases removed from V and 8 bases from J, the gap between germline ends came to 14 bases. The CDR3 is CAWSVGGDFDIQYF. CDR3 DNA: TGTGCCTGGAGTGTAGGAGGGGACTTCGACATTCAGTACTTC.

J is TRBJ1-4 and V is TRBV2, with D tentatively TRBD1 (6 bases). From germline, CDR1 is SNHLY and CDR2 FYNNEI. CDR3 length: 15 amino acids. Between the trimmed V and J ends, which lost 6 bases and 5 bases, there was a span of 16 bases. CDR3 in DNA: TGTGCCAGCAGGGGATCGGACAGTGGAAATGAAAAACTGTTTTTT. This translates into CASRGSDSGNEKLFF.

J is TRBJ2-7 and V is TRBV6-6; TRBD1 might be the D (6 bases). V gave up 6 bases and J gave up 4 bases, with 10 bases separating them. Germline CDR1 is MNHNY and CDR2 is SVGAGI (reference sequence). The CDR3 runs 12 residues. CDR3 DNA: TGTGCCAGCAGCCGAGGACAGTACGAGCAGTACTTC. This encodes CASSRGQYEQYF.

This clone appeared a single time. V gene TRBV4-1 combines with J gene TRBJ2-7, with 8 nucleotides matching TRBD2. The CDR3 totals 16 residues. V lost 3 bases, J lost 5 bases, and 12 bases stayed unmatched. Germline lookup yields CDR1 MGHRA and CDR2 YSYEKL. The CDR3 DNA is TGCGCCAGCAGCCAGGGTAGCGGGATCCGCACGAACGAGCAGTACTTC. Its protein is CASSQGSGIRTNEQYF.